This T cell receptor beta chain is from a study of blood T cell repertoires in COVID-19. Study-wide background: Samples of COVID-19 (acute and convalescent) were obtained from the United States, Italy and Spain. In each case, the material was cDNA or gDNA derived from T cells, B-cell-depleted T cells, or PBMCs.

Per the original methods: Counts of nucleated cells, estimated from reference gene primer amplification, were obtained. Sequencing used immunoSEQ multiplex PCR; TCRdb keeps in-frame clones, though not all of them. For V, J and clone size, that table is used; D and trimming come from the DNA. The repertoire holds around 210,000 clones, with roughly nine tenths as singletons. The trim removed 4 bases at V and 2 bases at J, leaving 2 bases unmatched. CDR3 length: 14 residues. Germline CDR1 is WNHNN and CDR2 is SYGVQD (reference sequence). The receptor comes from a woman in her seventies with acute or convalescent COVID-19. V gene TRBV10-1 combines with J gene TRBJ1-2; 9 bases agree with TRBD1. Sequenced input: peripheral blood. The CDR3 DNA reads TGCGCCAGCAGTGCCGGGACAGGGAACTATGGCTACACCTTC. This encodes CASSAGTGNYGYTF.